The clone carrying this TCR beta chain was recorded many times. This sample was included in a study of T cells after yellow fever vaccination. CDR1 LNHDA and CDR2 SQIVND come from the germline V gene (reference sequence). This CDR3 spans 11 amino acids. Between the trimmed V and J ends, which lost 2 bases and 4 bases, there was a span of 2 bases. TCRdb processed the 5' RACE reads anew with MiXCR; each CDR3 protein has one entry. The sample holds around 340,000 distinct CDR3 sequences, 8.7% seen once. The sample here was PBMCs, taken on the day of the first yellow fever vaccination. The V and J genes are TRBV19 and TRBJ1-1; D is unclear. This TCR was recovered from a man between 18 and 35 years old who received the YFV17D yellow fever vaccine. This chain's CDR3 is CASSILTEAFF. CDR3 coding DNA: TGTGCCAGTAGTATACTCACTGAAGCTTTCTTT.